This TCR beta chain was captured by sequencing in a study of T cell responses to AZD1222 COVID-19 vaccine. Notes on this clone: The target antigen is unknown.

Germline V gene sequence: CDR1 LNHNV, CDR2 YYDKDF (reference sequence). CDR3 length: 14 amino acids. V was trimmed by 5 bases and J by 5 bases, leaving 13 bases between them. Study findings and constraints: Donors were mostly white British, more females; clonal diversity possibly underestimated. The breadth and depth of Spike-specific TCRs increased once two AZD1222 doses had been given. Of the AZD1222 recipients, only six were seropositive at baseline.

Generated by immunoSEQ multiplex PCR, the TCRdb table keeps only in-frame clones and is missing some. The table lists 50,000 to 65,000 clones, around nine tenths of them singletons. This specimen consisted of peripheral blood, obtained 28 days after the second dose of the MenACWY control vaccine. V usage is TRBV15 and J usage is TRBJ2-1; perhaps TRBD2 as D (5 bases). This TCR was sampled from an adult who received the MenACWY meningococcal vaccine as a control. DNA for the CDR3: TGTGCCACCAGCTTAAGGACTGTCAACAATGAGCAGTTCTTC. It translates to CATSLRTVNNEQFF. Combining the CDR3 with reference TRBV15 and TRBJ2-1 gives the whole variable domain DAMVIQNPRYQVTQFGKPVTLSCSQTLNHNVMYWYQQKSSQAPKLLFHYYDKDFNNEADTPDNFQSRRPNTSFCFLDIRSPGLGDTAMYLCATSLRTVNNEQFFGPGTRLTVL.